The 14 T cell receptor beta chains below all came from one sample that was sequenced in a study of CD8+ T cells in alopecia areata. Once RNA had been extracted, it was reverse transcribed into cDNA to act as the sequencing template. Sequenced by immunoSEQ multiplex PCR; TCRdb stores in-frame clones only, minus some. The repertoire includes some 110,000 clones, approximately 59% of them detected once, and roughly 30% sits in the top ten. The treatment is: oral pan-JAK inhibitor, 5-10 mg twice daily. This material consisted of CD8+ T cells sorted from blood, taken at week 4, from a patient treated with tofacitinib. The source is a human donor with alopecia areata.

The chain joins TRBV7-9 to TRBJ1-2; possible D gene TRBD1, 6 bases. Trimming took off 5 bases at V and 5 bases at J, with 9 bases between the two ends. The CDR3 is made up of 12 amino acids. Germline CDR1 is SEHNR and CDR2 is FQNEAQ (reference sequence). CDR3 sequence: CASSLQGYGYTF. In nucleotides, the CDR3 is TGTGCCAGCAGCCTACAGGGATATGGCTACACCTTC.

In its sample, this clone was seen a few times. The gene calls are TRBV7-9 and TRBJ1-5, with D tentatively TRBD1 (6 bases). V was trimmed by 2 bases and J by 6 bases, leaving 11 bases between them. This CDR3 spans 14 amino acids. Per germline, CDR1 SEHNR and CDR2 FQNEAQ (reference sequence). CDR3 sequence (DNA): TGTGCCAGCAGCTTATCGAGGGGGTCTCAGCCCCAGCATTTT. It codes for CASSLSRGSQPQHF.

V gene TRBV30 combines with J gene TRBJ2-7; the D gene is possibly TRBD2 (6 bases). The germline V and J ends were trimmed by 2 bases and 6 bases, with 11 bases remaining between them. Germline V gives CDR1 GTSNPN, CDR2 SVGIG (reference sequence). The CDR3 sequence is 12 residues long. In DNA, the CDR3 is TGTGCCTGGAGTCTTGGAGGGATCGAGCAGTACTTC. This codes for CAWSLGGIEQYF.

V gene TRBV30 combines with J gene TRBJ2-7; tentatively, D is TRBD1 (6 bases). The CDR3 covers 14 residues. Germline V gives CDR1 GTSNPN, CDR2 SVGIG (reference sequence). Trimming removed 0 bases from V and 5 bases from J, with 14 bases in between. The CDR3 bases are TGTGCCTGGAGTGTTGGAACAGGGAAGGACGAGCAGTACTTC. This encodes CAWSVGTGKDEQYF.

The genes are TRBV5-6 and TRBJ2-6; no definite D call. Trimming shortened V by 7 bases and J by 0 bases, and 11 bases separated the two germline ends. The CDR3 covers 15 residues. Germline CDR1 is SGHDT and CDR2 is YYEEEE. CDR3 region: CASRPWGSGANVLTF. CDR3 bases: TGTGCCAGCCGCCCCTGGGGCTCTGGGGCCAACGTCCTGACTTTC.

The V and J genes are TRBV2 and TRBJ2-5; a weak D match, TRBD1 (6 bases). The CDR3 is 15 residues long. The ends were cut back, 0 bases at V and 4 bases at J, with 12 bases in the middle. CDR1 is SNHLY, CDR2 FYNNEI, per germline. The CDR3 coding sequence is TGTGCCAGCAGTGAAGCGCAGGGGTTTGGAGAGACCCAGTACTTC. Its translation: CASSEAQGFGETQYF.

Comment on this clone: Additional DNA sequences in this sample encode the identical CDR3. The CDR3 is CASTGTGSYEQYF. The CDR3 DNA is TGTGCCAGCACCGGGACCGGCTCCTACGAGCAGTACTTC. This chain links TRBV2 with TRBJ2-7; D is possibly TRBD1 or TRBD2 (5 bases each). This CDR3 contains 13 residues. Per germline, CDR1 SNHLY and CDR2 FYNNEI. V was shortened by 7 bases and J by 0 bases, with 10 bases between the two germline ends.

The chain is built from TRBV4-1 and TRBJ2-3; D is possibly TRBD2 (6 bases). The V and J ends lost 3 bases and 6 bases respectively, with 13 bases between them. The CDR3 runs 14 residues. Germline assignment: CDR1 MGHRA and CDR2 YSYEKL. The CDR3 DNA is TGCGCCAGCAGCCACTTAGCGGATGGGGATACGCAGTATTTT. Its protein product is CASSHLADGDTQYF.

This rearrangement joins TRBV9 to TRBJ2-3, with 8 bases lining up with TRBD2. The V gene end was trimmed by 0 bases and the J gene end by 2 bases; junction bases not matched to a gene: 2. The CDR3 runs 15 residues. Germline CDR1 is SGDLS and CDR2 is YYNGEE. The CDR3 DNA sequence: TGTGCCAGCAGCGTAGGCGGGGGGATCACAGATACGCAGTATTTT. Protein product: CASSVGGGITDTQYF. Full variable domain (missing parts from reference TRBV9 and TRBJ2-3): DSGVTQTPKHLITATGQRVTLRCSPRSGDLSVYWYQQSLDQGLQFLIQYYNGEERAKGNILERFSAQQFPDLHSELNLSSLELGDSALYFCASSVGGGITDTQYFGPGTRLTVL.

CDR3 sequence reads: CAWRPAGDSNQPQHF. As DNA, the CDR3 is TGTGCCTGGAGGCCCGCGGGGGATAGCAATCAGCCCCAGCATTTT. The rearrangement uses TRBV30 and TRBJ1-5; weak D call: TRBD1 (5 bases). V shed 3 bases and J shed 0 bases, with 12 bases lying between them. Germline V gives CDR1 GTSNPN, CDR2 SVGIG (reference sequence). There are 15 residues in the CDR3.

The V gene is TRBV13, the J gene TRBJ2-7; TRBD1 matches 9 bases. CDR3 length equals 14 residues. CDR1 and CDR2 from the germline V gene are PRHDT and FYEKMQ (reference sequence). The V segment lost 2 bases and the J segment 7 bases; nucleotides outside the gene matches: 6. As DNA, the CDR3 is TGTGCCAGCAGCTTATGGGCAGGGACAGGGGAGCAGTACTTC. Translating gives CASSLWAGTGEQYF.

This rearrangement joins TRBV9 to TRBJ2-6, with D maybe TRBD1 (6 bases). Deletions cut 4 bases from V and 3 bases from J, with 14 bases between. The CDR3 loop spans 16 amino acids. Germline CDR1 reads SGDLS; CDR2 reads YYNGEE. CDR3 region: CASSNREMDGANVLTF. CDR3 in DNA: TGTGCCAGCAGCAACAGGGAGATGGATGGGGCCAACGTCCTGACTTTC.

The rearrangement links TRBV7-9 to TRBJ1-1; possible D gene TRBD1, 5 bases. The V gene's germline CDR1 is SEHNR and CDR2 FQNEAQ (reference sequence). The CDR3 has 15 residues. The V and J ends lost 1 base and 1 base respectively, with 10 bases between them. The CDR3 nucleotides are TGTGCCAGCAGCTTAGGGTGGGGGAAGAACACTGAAGCTTTCTTT. Protein product: CASSLGWGKNTEAFF.

Only a few counts were recorded for this clone. The V and J genes are TRBV30 and TRBJ2-7; TRBD1 might be the D (5 bases). V was shortened by 0 bases and J by 5 bases, with 8 bases between the two germline ends. Germline V lookup: CDR1 GTSNPN, CDR2 SVGIG (reference sequence). This CDR3 spans 12 amino acids. The CDR3 here is CAWSVIGDEQYF. The CDR3 DNA follows: TGTGCCTGGAGTGTAATAGGGGACGAGCAGTACTTC.